These 30 T cell receptor beta chains were all obtained from the same sample, sequenced in a study of blood T cell repertoires in COVID-19. Assay used: immunoSEQ multiplex PCR; TCRdb lists only in-frame clones, some missing. The repertoire has roughly 250,000 clones, around 87% of them found once; the top ten carry about 1.6%. Sequencing used PBMCs or T cells enriched from blood (not recorded which). These receptors were taken from a woman between 45 and 60 years old who had recovered from COVID-19.

As DNA, the CDR3 is TGTGCCAGCATGGAGGGGGCCAACCAAGGCTACACCTTC. Its protein product is CASMEGANQGYTF. The chain has TRBV2 and TRBJ1-2; TRBD1 aligns across 7 bases. CDR3 length: 13 residues. V dropped 7 bases and J dropped 8; count of bases not matched to a gene: 10. In germline, CDR1 is SNHLY, CDR2 FYNNEI.

In its sample, this clone was seen once. The DNA for the CDR3 is TGCGCCAGCAGCGCGGAAGGGGCTCAGCCCCAGCATTTT. Amino acids: CASSAEGAQPQHF. The chain links TRBV5-1 to TRBJ1-5, with D perhaps matching TRBD1 (5 bases). Trimming cost V 4 bases and J 6 bases, with 11 bases left between them. Germline values: CDR1 SGHRS, CDR2 YFSETQ. This CDR3 is 13 amino acids long.

The rearrangement links TRBV27 to TRBJ2-1; D is perhaps TRBD2 (6 bases). This CDR3 contains 14 residues. Germline lookup yields CDR1 MNHEY and CDR2 SMNVEV (reference sequence). Trimming took off 7 bases at V and 0 bases at J, with 10 bases between the two ends. The CDR3 nucleotides are TGTGCCAGCATCGGGAGCGGCTCCTACAATGAGCAGTTCTTC. It translates to CASIGSGSYNEQFF.

This chain links TRBV5-6 with TRBJ1-4, with 7 positions matching TRBD1. V lost 0 bases to trimming and J lost 7 bases; unmatched junction nucleotides: 3. CDR3 size: 14 residues. Germline loops: CDR1 SGHDT, CDR2 YYEEEE. The CDR3 is CASSLEGAGEKLFF. CDR3 coding DNA: TGTGCCAGCAGCTTGGAGGGGGCCGGTGAAAAACTGTTTTTT.

The genes are TRBV20-1 and TRBJ2-1; TRBD2 matches 8 bases. CDR1 is DFQATT, CDR2 SNEGSKA, per germline (reference sequence). The CDR3 extends over 16 amino acids. V dropped 3 bases and J dropped 7; count of bases not matched to a gene: 14. This CDR3 reads CSASPPTGLGSNEQFF. The CDR3 DNA sequence: TGCAGTGCTAGTCCGCCCACGGGACTAGGATCGAATGAGCAGTTCTTC.

The chain employs TRBV2 and TRBJ2-3; possibly TRBD2 for D (7 bases). In germline, CDR1 is SNHLY, CDR2 FYNNEI. This CDR3 has 15 amino acids. Trimming left V 7 bases short and J 2 bases short, with 16 bases between. This chain's CDR3 is CASNRERDPTDTQYF. The CDR3 coding sequence is TGTGCCAGCAACAGGGAGCGGGACCCCACAGATACGCAGTATTTT.

V is TRBV10-1 and J is TRBJ1-1, with D maybe TRBD1 (5 bases). Germline values: CDR1 WNHNN, CDR2 SYGVQD (reference sequence). V lost 4 bases and J lost 4, with 10 bases in between. This CDR3 spans 13 amino acids. The CDR3, as DNA: TGCGCCAGCAGTGCGTCGGGGGGCACTGAAGCTTTCTTT. It encodes CASSASGGTEAFF.

This rearrangement joins TRBV7-9 to TRBJ1-2; D is perhaps TRBD1 (6 bases). The ends were cut back, 4 bases at V and 1 base at J, with 16 bases in the middle. Germline-derived CDR1 and CDR2 are SEHNR and FQNEAQ (reference sequence). This CDR3 contains 16 residues. The CDR3 coding sequence is TGTGCCAGCAGCTCCGATTCGGGACAAATTAACTATGGCTACACCTTC. Translation: CASSSDSGQINYGYTF.

This clone was observed a single time. This chain links TRBV3-1 (or the pseudogene TRBV3-2) with TRBJ1-5; tentative D call: TRBD1 (6 bases). Trimming stripped 1 base from V and 6 bases from J, with 7 bases between. This CDR3 is built from 13 residues. Germline-derived CDR1 and CDR2 are LGHDT and YNNKEL (reference sequence). The CDR3 here is CASSQGGGQPQHF. CDR3 DNA: TGTGCCAGCAGCCAAGGAGGGGGTCAGCCCCAGCATTTT.

The rearrangement links TRBV28 to TRBJ1-2; unclear D gene. V was trimmed by 3 bases and J by 2 bases, leaving 16 bases between them. Germline V gene lookup returns CDR1 MDHEN and CDR2 SYDVKM. CDR3 length equals 16 residues. The CDR3 coding sequence is TGTGCCAGCAGTTTTATGGAGGGTAGGGCGAACTATGGCTACACCTTC. It encodes CASSFMEGRANYGYTF.

This clone appeared many times. The chain carries TRBV6-1 and TRBJ1-5; TRBD1 might be the D (6 bases). V lost 1 base and J lost 5, with 15 bases in between. Germline V gene lookup returns CDR1 MNHNS and CDR2 SASEGT. This CDR3 is built from 16 residues. The DNA for the CDR3 is TGTGCCAGCAGTGAAGTGGATGGTTCAGGGGATCAGCCCCAGCATTTT. As protein: CASSEVDGSGDQPQHF.

The chain combines TRBV19 with TRBJ1-1; D is ambiguous. V lost 3 bases and J 0 bases, leaving 14 bases between the germline ends. The CDR3 sequence is 16 residues long. The germline V gene has CDR1 LNHDA and CDR2 SQIVND (reference sequence). As DNA, the CDR3 is TGTGCCAGTAGTATCCTACGGGGTTTCATGAACACTGAAGCTTTCTTT. Amino acids: CASSILRGFMNTEAFF. Drawing the rest from reference TRBV19 and TRBJ1-1, the complete variable domain is DGGITQSPKYLFRKEGQNVTLSCEQNLNHDAMYWYRQDPGQGLRLIYYSQIVNDFQKGDIAEGYSVSREKKESFPLTVTSAQKNPTAFYLCASSILRGFMNTEAFFGQGTRLTVV.

This clone was seen only a few times. V usage is TRBV10-3 and J usage is TRBJ2-2, with 11 bases lining up with TRBD2. Trimming cost V 7 bases and J 0 bases; bases outside gene matches: 1. The CDR3 sequence is 15 residues long. Germline CDR1 and CDR2: ENHRY and SYGVKD. Written as DNA, the CDR3 is TGTGCCATCAAGACTAGCGGGGCGAACACCGGGGAGCTGTTTTTT. This encodes CAIKTSGANTGELFF.

This clone was seen a single time. The chain is built from TRBV6-5 and TRBJ1-2; D call uncertain. This CDR3 is 15 amino acids long. V lost 5 bases to trimming and J lost 9 bases, with 22 bases between them. CDR1 MNHEY and CDR2 SVGAGI come from the germline V gene. CDR3 in DNA: TGTGCCAGCAGTACCGAGGGCCGAGCCCCGTCGCGCTACACCTTC. Translating it yields CASSTEGRAPSRYTF.

This rearrangement joins TRBV4-3 to TRBJ1-2; 7 bases align to TRBD1. The ends lost 1 base at V and 5 bases at J; junction bases unmatched: 13. Per germline, CDR1 LGHNA and CDR2 YSLEER. The CDR3 spans 17 residues. The CDR3 loop reads CASSQVSTGTALYGYTF. CDR3 in DNA: TGCGCCAGCAGCCAAGTTTCGACCGGGACAGCCCTTTATGGCTACACCTTC.

Only a few counts were recorded for this clone. J is TRBJ2-2 and V is TRBV5-1, with D uncertain. The germline CDR1 and CDR2 sequences are SGHRS and YFSETQ. V lost 6 bases and J lost 6, with 12 bases in between. This CDR3 has 13 residues. For the CDR3, the DNA is TGCGCCAGCACCTTTCCTGAGTCCGGGGAGCTGTTTTTT. Encoded protein: CASTFPESGELFF.

The chain is built from TRBV30 and TRBJ1-1; a weak D match, TRBD1 (6 bases). The germline CDR1 and CDR2 sequences are GTSNPN and SVGIG (reference sequence). The germline V and J ends were trimmed by 0 bases and 1 base, with 12 bases remaining between them. This CDR3 has 15 residues. The CDR3 DNA reads TGTGCCTGGAGTGTGGCAGGGGCTAGGAACACTGAAGCTTTCTTT. This sequence encodes CAWSVAGARNTEAFF. The variable domain in full, completed from reference TRBV30 and TRBJ1-1, reads SQTIHQWPATLVQPVGSPLSLECTVEGTSNPNLYWYRQAAGRGLQLLFYSVGIGQISSEVPQNLSASRPQDRQFILSSKKLLLSDSGFYLCAWSVAGARNTEAFFGQGTRLTVV.

V and J are TRBV6-5 and TRBJ2-3; tentative D call: TRBD1 (6 bases). The CDR3 sequence is 15 residues long. Germline CDR1 reads MNHEY; CDR2 reads SVGAGI. Trimming took 8 bases from V and 3 from J, leaving 18 bases between them. CDR3 protein: CASQGTGYSTDTQYF. CDR3 nucleotides: TGTGCCAGCCAAGGAACAGGGTACTCGACAGATACGCAGTATTTT.

This sequence joins TRBV12-3 or TRBV12-4 and TRBJ2-5, with D uncertain. V shed 6 bases and J shed 2 bases, with 4 bases lying between them. There are 11 residues in the CDR3. The CDR3 bases are TGTGCCAGCAGCCAGCAAGAGACCCAGTACTTC. Amino acid sequence: CASSQQETQYF.

The V gene is TRBV10-3, the J gene TRBJ2-3; D not resolved. The CDR3 has 13 amino acids. Per the germline V gene, CDR1 is ENHRY and CDR2 is SYGVKD. V dropped 3 bases and J dropped 0 bases, with 4 bases sitting between them. The DNA of the CDR3 is TGTGCCATCAGTGAAGCCAGCACAGATACGCAGTATTTT. Its translation: CAISEASTDTQYF.

V and J are TRBV18 and TRBJ1-4; 7 nucleotides align to TRBD1. This CDR3 is built from 16 residues. With 1 base clipped from V and 9 bases from J, the junction kept 11 bases outside the gene matches. Germline V gene sequence: CDR1 KGHSH, CDR2 LQKENI. CDR3 residues: CASSPRPQGLDQKLFF. CDR3 in DNA: TGTGCCAGCTCACCACGACCACAGGGGTTAGATCAAAAACTGTTTTTT.

The chain couples TRBV7-2 to TRBJ2-3; weak D call: TRBD2 (6 bases). The CDR3 sequence is 12 residues long. V was shortened by 5 bases and J by 5 bases, with 8 bases between the two germline ends. The germline CDR1 and CDR2 sequences are SGHTA and FQGNSA. CDR3 residues: CASSLTRDTQYF. The CDR3, as DNA: TGTGCCAGCAGCCTGACTAGAGATACGCAGTATTTT. The complete variable domain, with remaining parts taken from reference TRBV7-2 and TRBJ2-3, reads GAGVSQSPSNKVTEKGKDVELRCDPISGHTALYWYRQSLGQGLEFLIYFQGNSAPDKSGLPSDRFSAERTGGSVSTLTIQRTQQEDSAVYLCASSLTRDTQYFGPGTRLTVL.

The chain carries TRBV11-1 and TRBJ1-1; D ambiguous. CDR1 and CDR2 from the germline V gene are SGHAT and FQDESV (reference sequence). Between the trimmed V and J ends, which lost 5 bases and 4 bases, there was a span of 8 bases. The CDR3 runs to 12 residues. This chain's CDR3 is CASSGHSTEAFF. CDR3 DNA sequence: TGTGCCAGCAGCGGGCATTCCACTGAAGCTTTCTTT.

V and J are TRBV4-1 and TRBJ2-1, with 10 bases lining up with TRBD2. The trim removed 3 bases at V and 6 bases at J, leaving 8 bases unmatched. Germline CDR1 reads MGHRA; CDR2 reads YSYEKL. CDR3 length: 16 amino acids. The CDR3 DNA reads TGCGCCAGCAGCCACCGTCTAGCGGGAGAGTTCAATGAGCAGTTCTTC. It translates to CASSHRLAGEFNEQFF.

The J gene is TRBJ2-5, the V gene TRBV6-2 or TRBV6-3, with 10 bases aligning to TRBD2. V lost 3 bases to trimming and J lost 5 bases; unmatched junction nucleotides: 15. This CDR3 is 18 amino acids long. Germline V lookup: CDR1 MNHEY, CDR2 SVGEGT. Written as DNA, the CDR3 is TGTGCCAGCAGTTATCGCTCGCCGGCTAGCGGGAGTGCGGAGACCCAGTACTTC. Residues: CASSYRSPASGSAETQYF.

The sample holds a few counts of this clone. The chain uses TRBV9 and TRBJ1-3; D call uncertain. Per the germline V gene, CDR1 is SGDLS and CDR2 is YYNGEE. This CDR3 is 15 amino acids long. V lost 4 bases and J lost 4, with 15 bases in between. The CDR3 sequence: CASSPLWASGNTIYF. In nucleotides, the CDR3 is TGTGCCAGCAGCCCCCTGTGGGCGTCCGGAAACACCATATATTTT. The variable domain in full, completed from reference TRBV9 and TRBJ1-3, reads DSGVTQTPKHLITATGQRVTLRCSPRSGDLSVYWYQQSLDQGLQFLIQYYNGEERAKGNILERFSAQQFPDLHSELNLSSLELGDSALYFCASSPLWASGNTIYFGEGSWLTVV.

The J gene is TRBJ2-6, the V gene TRBV6-5; the D gene is possibly TRBD2 (6 bases). In germline, CDR1 is MNHEY, CDR2 SVGAGI. Trimming stripped 6 bases from V and 4 bases from J, with 10 bases between. The CDR3 runs to 14 residues. CDR3 DNA sequence: TGTGCCAGCAGCCGGGGGACCGGGGCCAACGTCCTGACTTTC. This encodes CASSRGTGANVLTF.

The chain combines TRBV21-1 with TRBJ2-6; TRBD1, as called in the table, went unchecked against the DNA. TRBV21-1 is a recognized pseudogene. CDR3 size: 16 residues. CDR3 sequence: CASRDRVPSGANVLTF. CDR3 in DNA: TGTGCCAGCAGGGACAGGGTGCCCTCTGGGGCCAACGTCCTGACTTTC.

The rearrangement joins TRBV2 to TRBJ1-5; D might be TRBD1 (6 bases). V gave up 2 bases and J gave up 7 bases, with 15 bases separating them. The germline CDR1 and CDR2 sequences are SNHLY and FYNNEI. This CDR3 has 15 residues. The CDR3 reads CASSEFRGGIQPQHF. The DNA for the CDR3 is TGTGCCAGCAGTGAATTCAGGGGTGGCATCCAGCCCCAGCATTTT. The full variable domain, its missing parts supplied by reference TRBV2 and TRBJ1-5, is EPEVTQTPSHQVTQMGQEVILRCVPISNHLYFYWYRQILGQKVEFLVSFYNNEISEKSEIFDDQFSVERPDGSNFTLKIRSTKLEDSAMYFCASSEFRGGIQPQHFGDGTRLSIL.

This chain connects TRBV6-5 to TRBJ1-2; D gene unclear. This CDR3 is built from 12 residues. Looked up from germline, CDR1 is MNHEY and CDR2 is SVGAGI. The V and J ends lost 7 bases and 7 bases respectively, with 13 bases between them. CDR3 loop: CASTDKGGGYTF. CDR3 DNA: TGTGCCAGCACCGACAAGGGAGGTGGCTACACCTTC.